The next 29 T cell receptor beta chains were all read from a single sample in a study of T cell changes during pregnancy in multiple sclerosis. Clones were sequenced by immunoSEQ multiplex PCR, and TCRdb holds only the in-frame ones, with some missing. Here the sample spans fewer than 50,000 clones, 85% to 90% being singletons. The specimen comprised peripheral blood, sampled in the second trimester of pregnancy. These receptors were obtained from a female donor in good health, enrolled as a control in a pregnancy study.

The V call is TRBV5-6, the J call TRBJ2-2, with 7 bases aligning to TRBD1. Germline values: CDR1 SGHDT, CDR2 YYEEEE. V shed 4 bases and J 5 bases; nucleotides not matched to a gene: 2. The CDR3 loop spans 13 amino acids. CDR3 region: CASSPTGTGELFF. CDR3 sequence (DNA): TGTGCCAGCAGCCCGACAGGGACCGGGGAGCTGTTTTTT.

The chain combines TRBV30 with TRBJ1-2, with 9 bases that match TRBD1. After removal of 1 base from V and 5 bases from J, the junction contained 5 bases not matched to a gene. Germline V gene lookup returns CDR1 GTSNPN and CDR2 SVGIG (reference sequence). There are 14 residues in the CDR3. The CDR3 DNA reads TGTGCCTGGAGTGCGGACAGGGGCCGATATGGCTACACCTTC. It codes for CAWSADRGRYGYTF.

CDR3 sequence: CAISEGGRGYGYTF. CDR3 nucleotide sequence: TGTGCCATCAGTGAAGGGGGCAGGGGCTATGGCTACACCTTC. The V call is TRBV10-3, the J call TRBJ1-2, with 7 bases aligning to TRBD1. The CDR3 runs 14 residues. Germline assignment: CDR1 ENHRY and CDR2 SYGVKD. Trimming cost V 3 bases and J 4 bases; bases outside gene matches: 5.

V is TRBV18 and J is TRBJ2-1; 8 nucleotides match TRBD2. The CDR3 has 15 residues. The junction had 9 bases not matched to a gene; V was cut back by 6 bases and J by 5 bases. CDR1 is KGHSH and CDR2 is LQKENI in the germline V gene. The CDR3 loop reads CASSPGLVVDNEQFF. CDR3 nucleotides: TGTGCCAGCTCGCCGGGACTAGTCGTAGACAATGAGCAGTTCTTC.

The rearrangement joins TRBV9 to TRBJ2-1, with D perhaps TRBD2 (7 bases). The CDR3 loop spans 18 amino acids. Trimming left V 3 bases short and J 6 bases short, with 25 bases between. CDR1 and CDR2 (germline): SGDLS, YYNGEE. CDR3 nucleotide sequence: TGTGCCAGCAGCGGGTGGAGGGGGGAGGGCCCTCGGGCCAATGAGCAGTTCTTC. Its protein is CASSGWRGEGPRANEQFF.

The chain employs TRBV25-1 and TRBJ1-1; 9 nucleotides line up with TRBD1. Germline assignment: CDR1 MGHDK and CDR2 SYGVNS. Trimming at V came to 5 bases and at J to 5 bases, leaving 3 bases not matched to a gene. CDR3 length equals 13 residues. The CDR3, as DNA: TGTGCCAGCAGTAGACAGGGGGAAACTGAAGCTTTCTTT. Translation: CASSRQGETEAFF.

V gene TRBV29-1 combines with J gene TRBJ1-1; 8 bases are shared with TRBD1. The germline V gene encodes CDR1 SQVTM and CDR2 ANQGSEA. CDR3 length: 13 amino acids. The trim removed 7 bases at V and 4 bases at J, leaving 8 bases unmatched. In DNA, the CDR3 is TGCAGCGCCTCGACAGGGGCGGCCACTGAAGCTTTCTTT. It is translated as CSASTGAATEAFF.

The chain combines TRBV28 with TRBJ2-1, with TRBD2 matching 9 bases. Germline trimming cut 8 bases from V and 6 bases from J; bases unmatched to any gene: 8. Germline V gene data show CDR1 as MDHEN and CDR2 as SYDVKM. CDR3 size: 14 residues. The CDR3 nucleotides read TGTGCCAGCGGAGGGCTAGCGGGACGCAATGAGCAGTTCTTC. Translated: CASGGLAGRNEQFF.

The V and J genes are TRBV5-4 and TRBJ2-3; TRBD1 might be the D (6 bases). The CDR3 has 14 amino acids. The ends were cut back, 4 bases at V and 4 bases at J, with 13 bases in the middle. Germline V gene sequence: CDR1 SGHNT, CDR2 YYREEE (reference sequence). The CDR3, as DNA: TGTGCCAGCAGCCCGGGACACTCCCCAGATACGCAGTATTTT. This translates into CASSPGHSPDTQYF.

The chain employs TRBV29-1 and TRBJ2-7; TRBD2 agrees at 8 bases. The V gene's germline CDR1 is SQVTM and CDR2 ANQGSEA. This CDR3 region has 18 residues. Trimming removed 3 bases from V and 0 bases from J; junction bases left unmatched: 16. The CDR3 here is CSVEGLIGAGGLSYEQYF. In DNA form, the CDR3 reads TGCAGCGTTGAGGGCTTGATTGGCGCGGGGGGTCTCTCCTACGAGCAGTACTTC.

This clone appeared a single time. This rearrangement joins TRBV19 to TRBJ2-7; 9 bases align to TRBD1. V shed 3 bases, J shed 3 bases, and the junction held 3 bases outside the gene matches. This CDR3 region has 14 residues. CDR1 and CDR2 from the germline V gene are LNHDA and SQIVND (reference sequence). The CDR3 region is CASSMGQGGYEQYF. In DNA, the CDR3 is TGTGCCAGTAGTATGGGACAGGGCGGCTACGAGCAGTACTTC.

The rearrangement uses TRBV7-2 and TRBJ1-6; 8 bases are shared with TRBD1. Per the germline V gene, CDR1 is SGHTA and CDR2 is FQGNSA. The junction had 8 bases not matched to a gene; V was cut back by 1 base and J by 6 bases. CDR3 size: 17 residues. CDR3 nucleotide sequence: TGTGCCAGCAGCTTAGGGAACAGGGGGAGTAGTAATTCACCCCTCCACTTT. Residues: CASSLGNRGSSNSPLHF.

The CDR3 sequence: CASSTRQVQETQYF. CDR3 nucleotides: TGTGCCAGCAGCACCAGACAGGTTCAAGAGACCCAGTACTTC. The V gene is TRBV9, the J gene TRBJ2-5; D might be TRBD1 (6 bases). V was clipped by 4 bases and J by 2 bases, with 12 bases between them. CDR1 and CDR2 (germline): SGDLS, YYNGEE. The CDR3 is 14 residues long.

The chain employs TRBV19 and TRBJ2-1; 9 bases are shared with TRBD2. The V and J ends lost 1 base and 9 bases, in that order; junction bases with no gene match: 7. Germline V lookup: CDR1 LNHDA, CDR2 SQIVND (reference sequence). This CDR3 spans 15 amino acids. CDR3 sequence (DNA): TGTGCCAGTAGTATAGTGGGAGCGGGGGGCCGTGAGCAGTTCTTC. Protein: CASSIVGAGGREQFF.

The CDR3 loop is CASSPGGGSGNTIYF. For the CDR3, the DNA is TGTGCCAGCTCACCAGGCGGGGGCTCTGGAAACACCATATATTTT. V is TRBV18 and J is TRBJ1-3; D perhaps matches TRBD1 (5 bases). Looked up from germline, CDR1 is KGHSH and CDR2 is LQKENI. This CDR3 is built from 15 residues. V gave up 2 bases and J gave up 0 bases, with 8 bases separating them.

The chain is built from TRBV11-2 and TRBJ2-1; 9 nucleotides match TRBD2. V was clipped by 5 bases and J by 10 bases; unmatched bases: 12. CDR3 size: 15 residues. Germline V gene sequence: CDR1 SGHAT, CDR2 FQNNGV. In DNA, the CDR3 is TGTGCCAGCAGCGTTACTAGCGGGCGGGAAATGGAGCAGTTCTTC. This encodes CASSVTSGREMEQFF.

V and J are TRBV11-2 and TRBJ2-4, with D tentatively TRBD2 (5 bases). The CDR3 runs to 17 residues. Germline V gene data show CDR1 as SGHAT and CDR2 as FQNNGV. V was pared by 5 bases and J by 0 bases, with 17 bases between. In DNA, the CDR3 is TGTGCCAGCAGCGAGCTTTCTGGAGGTATAGCCAAAAACATTCAGTACTTC. The encoded protein is CASSELSGGIAKNIQYF.

The J gene is TRBJ2-6, the V gene TRBV5-1, with 7 bases identical to TRBD1. Germline lookup yields CDR1 SGHRS and CDR2 YFSETQ. The CDR3 contains 18 residues. Unmatched junction bases numbered 14, after V lost 4 bases and J lost 4 bases. CDR3: CASSPWTGQGWGANVLTF. In DNA form, the CDR3 reads TGCGCCAGCAGCCCTTGGACAGGCCAAGGATGGGGGGCCAACGTCCTGACTTTC.

This chain joins TRBV27 and TRBJ1-1; D is possibly TRBD1 (5 bases). Trimming left V 3 bases short and J 1 base short, with 15 bases between. Germline V gene sequence: CDR1 MNHEY, CDR2 SMNVEV (reference sequence). The CDR3 is 16 residues long. CDR3 DNA: TGTGCCAGCAGTTTCCACCAGACAAGGGGGAACACTGAAGCTTTCTTT. It encodes CASSFHQTRGNTEAFF.

The rearrangement uses TRBV4-3 and TRBJ2-5; tentatively, D is TRBD2 (5 bases). The CDR3 is 17 residues long. Germline V gene lookup returns CDR1 LGHNA and CDR2 YSLEER. Trimming took 0 bases from V and 0 from J, leaving 14 bases between them. The CDR3 reads CASSQDRSSAYQETQYF. The CDR3 coding sequence is TGCGCCAGCAGCCAAGATCGGAGTAGCGCTTACCAAGAGACCCAGTACTTC.

The chain links TRBV27 to TRBJ1-4, with 8 positions matching TRBD1. The germline gives CDR1 MNHEY, CDR2 SMNVEV (reference sequence). This CDR3 comprises 14 residues. V trimming: 4 bases; J trimming: 8 bases; junction bases outside the gene matches: 6. The CDR3 DNA sequence: TGTGCCAGCAGTTACAGGGGGACGGGGGAAAAACTGTTTTTT. It yields the protein CASSYRGTGEKLFF.

V and J are TRBV30 and TRBJ2-1; unclear D gene. The germline gives CDR1 GTSNPN, CDR2 SVGIG (reference sequence). The CDR3 has 15 residues. Trimming took off 2 bases at V and 0 bases at J, with 11 bases between the two ends. The CDR3 region is CAWSPLESSYNEQFF. CDR3 DNA: TGTGCCTGGAGTCCCCTCGAGAGCTCCTACAATGAGCAGTTCTTC.

The J gene is TRBJ1-2, the V gene TRBV6-5; maybe TRBD1 (5 bases). CDR1 and CDR2 (germline): MNHEY, SVGAGI. The CDR3 loop spans 12 amino acids. V shed 8 bases and J shed 7 bases, with 14 bases lying between them. The CDR3: CASRRRGGGYTF. CDR3 sequence (DNA): TGTGCCAGCCGGCGGAGGGGTGGTGGCTACACCTTC.

The chain has TRBV6-4 and TRBJ2-3; 7 bases are shared with TRBD1. Per the germline V gene, CDR1 is MRHNA and CDR2 is SNTAGT. CDR3 length: 15 amino acids. J lost 3 bases, V lost 3 bases, and 6 bases had no gene match. The CDR3 spells CASSDEGGETDTQYF. CDR3 sequence (DNA): TGTGCCAGCAGTGATGAAGGGGGCGAGACAGATACGCAGTATTTT.

A few counts support this clone. This sequence joins TRBV18 and TRBJ2-5, with TRBD1 matching over 9 bases. Losses at the gene ends were 6 bases for V and 2 bases for J; bases not matched to a gene: 4. Germline-derived CDR1 and CDR2 are KGHSH and LQKENI. The CDR3 runs 14 residues. The CDR3 DNA follows: TGTGCCAGCTCCCCTGGACAGGGGCAAGAGACCCAGTACTTC. Amino acids: CASSPGQGQETQYF.

The DNA of the CDR3 is TGTGCCAGCAGCCCGGACAGGGGGTTAGGTGAAAAACTGTTTTTT. Translation gives CASSPDRGLGEKLFF. The chain joins TRBV5-4 to TRBJ1-4, with TRBD1 matching 10 bases. From germline, CDR1 is SGHNT and CDR2 YYREEE (reference sequence). Trimming cost V 4 bases and J 7 bases; bases outside gene matches: 7. There are 15 residues in the CDR3.

This clone was seen just once. The genes are TRBV11-2 and TRBJ2-2, with 9 nucleotides matching TRBD1. From germline, CDR1 is SGHAT and CDR2 FQNNGV. The V and J ends lost 3 bases and 7 bases, in that order; junction bases with no gene match: 3. The CDR3 runs to 14 residues. Here the CDR3 reads CASSFGTGHGELFF. CDR3 coding DNA: TGTGCCAGCAGCTTTGGGACAGGGCACGGGGAGCTGTTTTTT.

The V call is TRBV9, the J call TRBJ1-1, with TRBD1 matching over 7 bases. The CDR3 has 15 amino acids. The germline gives CDR1 SGDLS, CDR2 YYNGEE. The junction had 4 bases not matched to a gene; V was cut back by 1 base and J by 1 base. The CDR3 region is CASSVIDRENTEAFF. In nucleotides, the CDR3 is TGTGCCAGCAGCGTAATCGACAGGGAGAACACTGAAGCTTTCTTT.

The chain joins TRBV6-4 to TRBJ2-2; D is perhaps TRBD2 (6 bases). CDR1 is MRHNA and CDR2 is SNTAGT in the germline V gene. Trimming removed 6 bases at V and 0 bases at J, with 11 bases between. The CDR3 has 15 residues. CDR3 nucleotides: TGTGCCAGCAGCCCGGGACTGACGAACACCGGGGAGCTGTTTTTT. Translated, it gives CASSPGLTNTGELFF.